Listed below are T cell receptor beta chains from one sample, sequenced in a study of blood T cells in healthy people across ages. TCRdb analysed the 5' RACE reads with MiXCR anew, one entry per CDR3 protein. The sample has 800,000 to 950,000 distinct CDR3 sequences; around 46% are singletons. Sequencing used blood. The receptors here all came from a man aged 30 to 39 in good health. Both conserved end residues are part of each CDR3. D genes are given only for firm matches. Size is omitted from some rows. Given values are once, few, many or a class for expanded clones.

cdr3_length: 13; v_call: TRBV20-1; j_call: TRBJ2-3; clone_size: -; d_call: -; cdr3_aa: CSARDRGPDTQYF; cdr3_nt: TGCAGTGCTAGAGACAGGGGCCCAGATACGCAGTATTTT
cdr3_length: 17; v_call: TRBV7-9; j_call: TRBJ2-1; clone_size: few; d_call: TRBD1; cdr3_aa: CASSLASGDRGHNEQFF; cdr3_nt: TGTGCCAGCAGCTTAGCGTCCGGGGACAGGGGACACAATGAGCAGTTCTTC
cdr3_length: 14; v_call: TRBV9; j_call: TRBJ2-2; clone_size: few; d_call: TRBD1; cdr3_aa: CASRLTGVSGELFF; cdr3_nt: TGTGCCAGCCGCTTAACAGGGGTATCCGGGGAGCTGTTTTTT
cdr3_length: 15; v_call: TRBV29-1; j_call: TRBJ1-1; clone_size: few; d_call: -; cdr3_aa: CSVEDPAGVNTEAFF; cdr3_nt: TGCAGCGTTGAAGATCCCGCAGGGGTGAACACTGAAGCTTTCTTT
cdr3_length: 14; v_call: TRBV18; j_call: TRBJ1-2; clone_size: few; d_call: -; cdr3_aa: CASSPRQSNYGYTF; cdr3_nt: TGTGCCAGCTCACCCCGACAGTCTAACTATGGCTACACCTTC
cdr3_length: 14; v_call: TRBV25-1; j_call: TRBJ1-1; clone_size: -; d_call: -; cdr3_aa: CASSGDLGITEAFF; cdr3_nt: TGTGCCAGCAGTGGTGACCTAGGGATCACTGAAGCTTTCTTT
cdr3_length: 13; v_call: TRBV6-5; j_call: TRBJ2-3; clone_size: -; d_call: -; cdr3_aa: CAGESAPGDTQYF; cdr3_nt: TGTGCCGGGGAAAGCGCCCCAGGGGATACGCAGTATTTT
cdr3_length: 13; v_call: TRBV15; j_call: TRBJ1-2; clone_size: few; d_call: -; cdr3_aa: CATSRDTNYGYTF; cdr3_nt: TGTGCCACCAGCAGAGACACCAACTATGGCTACACCTTC
cdr3_length: 17; v_call: TRBV4-1; j_call: TRBJ1-2; clone_size: -; d_call: -; cdr3_aa: CASSQDFLTGTNYGYTF; cdr3_nt: TGCGCCAGCAGCCAAGATTTCTTAACAGGTACTAACTATGGCTACACCTTC
cdr3_length: 14; v_call: TRBV6-1; j_call: TRBJ2-1; clone_size: -; d_call: TRBD1; cdr3_aa: CASSDTGGQETQFF; cdr3_nt: TGTGCCAGCAGTGACACAGGGGGTCAAGAGACCCAGTTCTTC
cdr3_length: 11; v_call: TRBV20-1; j_call: TRBJ2-7; clone_size: -; d_call: -; cdr3_aa: CSAREADEQYF; cdr3_nt: TGCAGTGCTAGAGAAGCTGACGAGCAGTACTTC
cdr3_length: 16; v_call: TRBV7-6; j_call: TRBJ1-1; clone_size: -; d_call: -; cdr3_aa: CASSLGTPSEGTEAFF; cdr3_nt: TGTGCCAGCAGCCTGGGGACACCCTCCGAGGGAACTGAAGCTTTCTTT
cdr3_length: 13; v_call: TRBV3-1; j_call: TRBJ1-1; clone_size: -; d_call: -; cdr3_aa: CATRPVENTEAFF; cdr3_nt: TGTGCCACTCGACCGGTGGAGAACACTGAAGCTTTCTTT
cdr3_length: 16; v_call: TRBV5-1; j_call: TRBJ1-6; clone_size: few; d_call: TRBD1; cdr3_aa: CASSDEPGQGASPLHF; cdr3_nt: TGCGCCAGCTCTGACGAACCGGGACAGGGGGCCTCACCCCTCCACTTT
cdr3_length: 13; v_call: TRBV29-1; j_call: TRBJ1-2; clone_size: -; d_call: TRBD1; cdr3_aa: CSVREAGGGGYTF; cdr3_nt: TGCAGCGTCCGAGAGGCAGGGGGTGGCGGCTACACCTTC
cdr3_length: 18; v_call: TRBV11-3; j_call: TRBJ2-7; clone_size: -; d_call: TRBD2; cdr3_aa: CASSLFDSSGGTFYEQYF; cdr3_nt: TGTGCCAGCAGCTTGTTTGACAGCAGCGGGGGGACTTTTTACGAGCAGTACTTC
cdr3_length: 15; v_call: TRBV9; j_call: TRBJ2-3; clone_size: -; d_call: -; cdr3_aa: CASSVSGTETDTQYF; cdr3_nt: TGTGCCAGCAGCGTATCTGGGACGGAAACAGATACGCAGTATTTT
cdr3_length: 13; v_call: TRBV29-1; j_call: TRBJ2-1; clone_size: few; d_call: TRBD1; cdr3_aa: CSGGQGGYNEQFF; cdr3_nt: TGCAGCGGGGGACAGGGGGGCTACAATGAGCAGTTCTTC
cdr3_length: 15; v_call: TRBV7-2; j_call: TRBJ2-7; clone_size: -; d_call: TRBD1; cdr3_aa: CASSWSQGARYEQYF; cdr3_nt: TGTGCCAGCAGCTGGAGCCAGGGGGCTCGCTACGAGCAGTACTTC
cdr3_length: 14; v_call: TRBV7-2; j_call: TRBJ2-3; clone_size: -; d_call: -; cdr3_aa: CASSLGPHTDTQYF; cdr3_nt: TGTGCCAGCAGCTTAGGTCCCCACACAGATACGCAGTATTTT
cdr3_length: 15; v_call: TRBV10-3; j_call: TRBJ2-3; clone_size: few; d_call: -; cdr3_aa: CAISGPPQSPDTQYF; cdr3_nt: TGTGCCATCAGTGGTCCACCACAGTCGCCAGATACGCAGTATTTT
cdr3_length: 14; v_call: TRBV2; j_call: TRBJ2-7; clone_size: -; d_call: -; cdr3_aa: CASRRIKSSYKQYF; cdr3_nt: TGTGCCAGCAGGAGGATCAAAAGCTCCTACAAGCAGTACTTC
cdr3_length: 13; v_call: TRBV20-1; j_call: TRBJ1-2; clone_size: few; d_call: TRBD1; cdr3_aa: CSAPRPTGDGYTF; cdr3_nt: TGCAGCGCTCCTCGCCCCACAGGGGACGGCTACACCTTC
cdr3_length: 15; v_call: TRBV5-1; j_call: TRBJ2-3; clone_size: -; d_call: TRBD2; cdr3_aa: CASSTGTSEADTQYF; cdr3_nt: TGCGCCAGCAGCACCGGGACTAGCGAGGCAGATACGCAGTATTTT
cdr3_length: 15; v_call: TRBV4-1; j_call: TRBJ2-5; clone_size: -; d_call: -; cdr3_aa: CASSQEAAIINEQYF; cdr3_nt: TGCGCCAGCAGCCAAGAGGCGGCCATAATAAATGAGCAGTACTTC
cdr3_length: 16; v_call: TRBV6-2/TRBV6-3; j_call: TRBJ2-5; clone_size: -; d_call: TRBD2; cdr3_aa: CASSYASGRRSETQYF; cdr3_nt: TGTGCCAGCAGTTATGCTAGCGGGAGGAGATCGGAGACCCAGTACTTC
cdr3_length: 21; v_call: TRBV21-1; j_call: TRBJ2-6; clone_size: few; d_call: -; cdr3_aa: CASSKALWGTPAFSGANVLTF; cdr3_nt: TGTGCCAGCAGCAAAGCGCTGTGGGGGACGCCTGCTTTCTCTGGGGCCAACGTCCTGACTTTC
cdr3_length: 13; v_call: TRBV29-1; j_call: TRBJ1-1; clone_size: few; d_call: TRBD1; cdr3_aa: CSVEPGGRVEAFF; cdr3_nt: TGCAGCGTTGAACCAGGGGGCCGGGTGGAAGCTTTCTTT
cdr3_length: 13; v_call: TRBV27; j_call: TRBJ2-7; clone_size: few; d_call: -; cdr3_aa: CASRSTGFYEQYF; cdr3_nt: TGTGCCAGCCGCAGCACAGGGTTCTACGAGCAGTACTTC
cdr3_length: 15; v_call: TRBV15; j_call: TRBJ1-2; clone_size: -; d_call: TRBD1; cdr3_aa: CATSRARTGLDGYTF; cdr3_nt: TGTGCCACCAGCAGAGCCAGGACAGGGCTCGATGGCTACACCTTC
cdr3_length: 14; v_call: TRBV4-1; j_call: TRBJ2-1; clone_size: few; d_call: -; cdr3_aa: CASSPWGAYNEQFF; cdr3_nt: TGCGCCAGCAGCCCATGGGGGGCCTACAATGAGCAGTTCTTC
cdr3_length: 12; v_call: TRBV7-2; j_call: TRBJ2-5; clone_size: once; d_call: -; cdr3_aa: CANSSTDETQYF; cdr3_nt: TGTGCCAACAGCTCGACAGATGAGACCCAGTACTTC
cdr3_length: 15; v_call: TRBV20-1; j_call: TRBJ2-5; clone_size: -; d_call: TRBD2; cdr3_aa: CSAPQRGRTQETQYF; cdr3_nt: TGCAGTGCACCCCAGCGGGGGCGCACCCAAGAGACCCAGTACTTC
cdr3_length: 17; v_call: TRBV2; j_call: TRBJ2-5; clone_size: -; d_call: TRBD2; cdr3_aa: CASLRLAGGQYQETQYF; cdr3_nt: TGTGCCAGCCTTCGACTAGCGGGGGGACAGTACCAAGAGACCCAGTACTTC
cdr3_length: 15; v_call: TRBV4-3; j_call: TRBJ2-3; clone_size: few; d_call: -; cdr3_aa: CASSQDLGGLDTQYF; cdr3_nt: TGCGCCAGCAGCCAAGATCTAGGGGGGCTCGATACGCAGTATTTT
cdr3_length: 13; v_call: TRBV6-2/TRBV6-3; j_call: TRBJ2-1; clone_size: few; d_call: TRBD2; cdr3_aa: CASSYRAGGEQFF; cdr3_nt: TGTGCCAGCAGTTACCGGGCGGGGGGAGAGCAGTTCTTC
cdr3_length: 15; v_call: TRBV7-9; j_call: TRBJ1-2; clone_size: -; d_call: -; cdr3_aa: CASLTLGQRLDGYTF; cdr3_nt: TGTGCCAGCTTGACGCTCGGACAGCGTCTCGATGGCTACACCTTC
cdr3_length: 18; v_call: TRBV3-1; j_call: TRBJ2-7; clone_size: -; d_call: -; cdr3_aa: CASSQRRLETAVPHEQYF; cdr3_nt: TGTGCCAGCAGCCAACGCCGTTTAGAGACAGCGGTCCCCCACGAGCAGTACTTC
cdr3_length: 15; v_call: TRBV7-8; j_call: TRBJ2-1; clone_size: many; d_call: -; cdr3_aa: CASSYSTGTYNEQFF; cdr3_nt: TGTGCCAGCAGCTATTCAACAGGGACCTACAATGAGCAGTTCTTC
cdr3_length: 15; v_call: TRBV29-1; j_call: TRBJ1-1; clone_size: -; d_call: -; cdr3_aa: CSVEGTSFLNTEAFF; cdr3_nt: TGCAGCGTTGAAGGAACAAGTTTTTTGAACACTGAAGCTTTCTTT
cdr3_length: 13; v_call: TRBV14; j_call: TRBJ1-1; clone_size: -; d_call: -; cdr3_aa: CASRPRSGPEAFF; cdr3_nt: TGTGCCAGCAGACCCAGGAGCGGCCCTGAAGCTTTCTTT
cdr3_length: 13; v_call: TRBV28; j_call: TRBJ1-1; clone_size: many; d_call: -; cdr3_aa: CASSLAGVTEAFF; cdr3_nt: TGTGCCAGCAGTTTAGCAGGGGTTACTGAAGCTTTCTTT
cdr3_length: 16; v_call: TRBV4-2; j_call: TRBJ2-1; clone_size: -; d_call: -; cdr3_aa: CASSQDPGGVSNEQFF; cdr3_nt: TGTGCCAGCAGCCAAGATCCGGGGGGCGTATCGAATGAGCAGTTCTTC
cdr3_length: 20; v_call: TRBV3-1; j_call: TRBJ2-3; clone_size: -; d_call: -; cdr3_aa: CASSQSEQDPVGDFPDTQYF; cdr3_nt: TGTGCCAGCAGCCAGAGCGAGCAAGATCCCGTCGGAGACTTCCCAGATACGCAGTATTTT
cdr3_length: 12; v_call: TRBV4-1; j_call: TRBJ2-4; clone_size: few; d_call: -; cdr3_aa: CASSQDQRTQYF; cdr3_nt: TGCGCCAGCAGCCAAGATCAGCGTACGCAGTACTTC
cdr3_length: 15; v_call: TRBV7-9; j_call: TRBJ2-3; clone_size: -; d_call: -; cdr3_aa: CASRTQGGSTDTQYF; cdr3_nt: TGTGCCAGCAGAACCCAGGGGGGGAGCACAGATACGCAGTATTTT
cdr3_length: 13; v_call: TRBV4-1; j_call: TRBJ2-7; clone_size: -; d_call: -; cdr3_aa: CASSQSGAWEQYF; cdr3_nt: TGCGCCAGCAGCCAATCCGGGGCCTGGGAGCAGTACTTC
cdr3_length: 14; v_call: TRBV28; j_call: TRBJ2-1; clone_size: -; d_call: -; cdr3_aa: CASSLQGSENEQFF; cdr3_nt: TGTGCCAGCAGTTTACAGGGGAGTGAAAATGAGCAGTTCTTC